Each of the 9 T cell receptor beta chains below was sequenced from the same sample in a study of CD8+CD57+ T cells in acquired aplastic anemia. Patients who underwent sequencing had shown CD8+CD57+ cell expansion by flow cytometry. Both TCR beta VDJ combination and CDR3 sequence profiling were carried out. Genomic DNA was the template for this profiling. TCRdb re-called the reads through MiXCR, storing one row per CDR3 protein. The table includes about 75,000 distinct CDR3 sequences, about 70% detected once. The sample comprised sorted CD4+, CD8+, or CD8+CD57+ T cells (not recorded which) from PBMCs. The receptor source for this set is a human donor with aplastic anemia.

Note on this clonotype: It is likely a read error, because the conserved phenylalanine at the end of the CDR3 is missing. V and J are TRBV20-1 and TRBJ1-5; 7 bases are shared with TRBD1. Trimming cost V 3 bases and J 3 bases; bases outside gene matches: 8. Germline-derived CDR1 and CDR2 are DFQATT and SNEGSKA (reference sequence). CDR3 length: 15 amino acids. DNA of the CDR3: TGCAGTGCTAGTCGGGGACAGTCCTCCAATCAGCCCCAGCATTGT. Protein sequence: CSASRGQSSNQPQHC.

The V gene is TRBV10-2, the J gene TRBJ2-5, with D possibly being TRBD1 (6 bases). CDR1 and CDR2 from the germline V gene are WSHSY and SAAADI. This CDR3 spans 13 amino acids. Trimming pared 3 bases from V and 4 bases from J, leaving 9 bases between. CDR3 DNA: TGCGCCAGCAGTGACAGGGGCGTAGAGACCCAGTACTTC. This translates into CASSDRGVETQYF.

This clonotype has only a few counts. The CDR3 loop is CSGAPISGGNTEAFF. CDR3 coding DNA: TGCAGCGGGGCGCCCATTTCTGGCGGGAACACTGAAGCTTTCTTT. V usage is TRBV29-1 and J usage is TRBJ1-1, with D unresolved. The V and J ends lost 7 bases and 1 base respectively, with 19 bases between them. Germline lookup yields CDR1 SQVTM and CDR2 ANQGSEA. The CDR3 spans 15 residues.

Within the sample, this clonotype is medium-sized. This rearrangement joins TRBV2 to TRBJ2-7; maybe TRBD2 (5 bases). This CDR3 comprises 12 residues. Germline V gene data show CDR1 as SNHLY and CDR2 as FYNNEI. Trimming shortened V by 4 bases and J by 3 bases, and 7 bases separated the two germline ends. The CDR3 DNA follows: TGTGCCAGCAGTGTGAGGGACTACGAGCAGTACTTC. Amino acids: CASSVRDYEQYF. The entire variable domain, with the rest obtained from reference TRBV2 and TRBJ2-7, is as follows: EPEVTQTPSHQVTQMGQEVILRCVPISNHLYFYWYRQILGQKVEFLVSFYNNEISEKSEIFDDQFSVERPDGSNFTLKIRSTKLEDSAMYFCASSVRDYEQYFGPGTRLTVT.

This clonotype is a singleton in its sample. The CDR3 spells CASSVGTSGEDTQYF. The CDR3 region has the DNA TGTGCCAGCAGCGTAGGGACTAGCGGGGAAGATACGCAGTATTTT. The rearrangement uses TRBV9 and TRBJ2-3, with 12 positions matching TRBD2. Trimming at V came to 0 bases and at J to 5 bases, leaving 1 base not matched to a gene. Germline V lookup: CDR1 SGDLS, CDR2 YYNGEE. The CDR3 runs to 15 residues.

CDR3 nucleotide sequence: TGTGCCAGCAATAGGGTGGGGTCCACAGATACGCAGTATTTT. Its protein is CASNRVGSTDTQYF. The V call is TRBV9, the J call TRBJ2-3; D unresolved. The V gene's germline CDR1 is SGDLS and CDR2 YYNGEE. Trimming stripped 6 bases from V and 2 bases from J, with 13 bases between. CDR3 length: 14 residues.

This clonotype was counted only a few times. This chain connects TRBV10-3 to TRBJ2-1, with TRBD1 as a possible D gene (6 bases). From germline, CDR1 is ENHRY and CDR2 SYGVKD. CDR3 size: 14 residues. Trimming cost V 2 bases and J 11 bases, with 16 bases left between them. The CDR3 here is CAISEIGDTSKQFF. DNA for the CDR3: TGTGCCATCAGTGAGATAGGGGACACCTCCAAGCAGTTCTTC.

The chain carries TRBV5-1 and TRBJ2-1, with a weak D call TRBD2 (7 bases). V lost 2 bases and J 0 bases, leaving 15 bases between the germline ends. CDR3 size: 17 residues. Germline CDR1 and CDR2: SGHRS and YFSETQ. CDR3: CASSLRGEGLSYNEQFF. In DNA form, the CDR3 reads TGCGCCAGCAGCTTAAGGGGGGAGGGGCTCTCCTACAATGAGCAGTTCTTC.

The table lists this clonotype with a few counts. This chain connects TRBV4-3 to TRBJ2-3; D unclear. The V gene's germline CDR1 is LGHNA and CDR2 YSLEER. Trimming took off 0 bases at V and 5 bases at J, with 15 bases between the two ends. This CDR3 spans 16 amino acids. The CDR3 spells CASSQDSGLPGDTQYF. The CDR3 DNA follows: TGCGCCAGCAGCCAAGATTCAGGCCTCCCCGGAGATACGCAGTATTTT.